Each of the 25 T cell receptor beta chains below was sequenced from the same sample in a study of CD8 T cells in ankylosing spondylitis. Study-wide points: One TCR beta motif, made up of fewer than 10 highly homologous variants, appeared characteristic of ankylosing spondylitis blood.

No cognate antigen is known for these TCRs. TCRdb reprocessed the 5' RACE reads via MiXCR and lists one record per CDR3 protein. The sample has 200,000 to 250,000 distinct CDR3 sequences; around 18% are singletons. The sequenced material came from blood, either unsorted or a sorted T cell fraction (not recorded which). Receptors were obtained from a male donor with ankylosing spondylitis.

This clonotype came up many times. The CDR3 DNA reads as TGTGCCAGCAGCCAAGATGACACCGGAGGCCCTGAAGCTTTCTTT. The encoded protein is CASSQDDTGGPEAFF. The gene calls are TRBV3-1 and TRBJ1-1, with D unclear. Per germline, CDR1 LGHDT and CDR2 YNNKEL (reference sequence). The CDR3 covers 15 residues. V was shortened by 0 bases and J by 6 bases, with 14 bases between the two germline ends.

V gene TRBV20-1 combines with J gene TRBJ1-5; D unresolved. The V gene's germline CDR1 is DFQATT and CDR2 SNEGSKA (reference sequence). The CDR3 totals 12 residues. With 7 bases removed from V and 5 bases from J, the gap between germline ends came to 12 bases. The CDR3 DNA sequence: TGCAGTGTTCAGGACGGGGATCAGCCCCAGCATTTT. It translates to CSVQDGDQPQHF.

This clonotype was found a few times. The genes are TRBV11-2 and TRBJ2-2; 7 bases map to TRBD2. This CDR3 spans 17 amino acids. Germline CDR1 is SGHAT and CDR2 is FQNNGV. V shed 5 bases and J 4 bases; nucleotides not matched to a gene: 13. The CDR3 DNA reads TGTGCCAGCAGCCACCCCAATACTAGCGTTGGCACCGGGGAGCTGTTTTTT. Translating it yields CASSHPNTSVGTGELFF. The complete variable domain, with remaining parts taken from reference TRBV11-2 and TRBJ2-2, reads EAGVAQSPRYKIIEKRQSVAFWCNPISGHATLYWYQQILGQGPKLLIQFQNNGVVDDSQLPKDRFSAERLKGVDSTLKIQPAKLEDSAVYLCASSHPNTSVGTGELFFGEGSRLTVL.

The chain has TRBV12-3 or TRBV12-4 and TRBJ2-1; D unclear. This CDR3 is 12 amino acids long. Trimming cost V 6 bases and J 8 bases, with 11 bases left between them. CDR3 in amino acids: CASSWVADEQFF. The CDR3 DNA sequence: TGTGCCAGCAGCTGGGTCGCGGATGAGCAGTTCTTC.

This clonotype was picked up many times. V usage is TRBV28 and J usage is TRBJ2-3, with D tentatively TRBD1 (6 bases). The CDR3 is 15 residues long. Germline values: CDR1 MDHEN, CDR2 SYDVKM. The V gene lost 7 bases and the J gene lost 0 bases, with 14 bases spanning the gap. CDR3 bases: TGTGCCAGCAACAAGGACAGTTCTAGCACAGATACGCAGTATTTT. This sequence encodes CASNKDSSSTDTQYF.

In its sample, this clonotype was seen a few times. This chain joins TRBV4-3 and TRBJ2-3; a weak D match, TRBD2 (6 bases). V dropped 1 base and J dropped 3 bases, with 8 bases sitting between them. The CDR3 covers 14 residues. Germline V gene data show CDR1 as LGHNA and CDR2 as YSLEER. The CDR3 here is CASSQGDLTDTQYF. The CDR3 DNA follows: TGCGCCAGCAGCCAAGGGGACTTGACAGATACGCAGTATTTT.

V gene TRBV30 combines with J gene TRBJ2-7, with D perhaps matching TRBD1 (5 bases). The CDR3 has 15 residues. V gave up 0 bases and J gave up 3 bases, with 15 bases separating them. Germline-derived CDR1 and CDR2 are GTSNPN and SVGIG (reference sequence). CDR3 region: CAWSVLGRVGYEQYF. The CDR3 coding sequence is TGTGCCTGGAGTGTACTCGGCAGGGTGGGCTACGAGCAGTACTTC.

The rearrangement links TRBV4-3 to TRBJ2-7; D unresolved. Deletions cut 0 bases from V and 1 base from J, with 4 bases between. Germline loops: CDR1 LGHNA, CDR2 YSLEER. This CDR3 spans 13 amino acids. The DNA for the CDR3 is TGCGCCAGCAGCCAAGATGCTTCCTACGAGCAGTACTTC. It yields the protein CASSQDASYEQYF.

This chain's CDR3 is CASSDTRGGRNEQFF. The CDR3 DNA reads TGTGCCAGCAGCGATACTCGCGGGGGGCGCAATGAGCAGTTCTTC. The gene calls are TRBV5-6 and TRBJ2-1, with 8 bases matching TRBD2. V lost 4 bases to trimming and J lost 6 bases; unmatched junction nucleotides: 9. The germline gives CDR1 SGHDT, CDR2 YYEEEE. The CDR3 has 15 amino acids.

The chain links TRBV28 to TRBJ2-7; 14 nucleotides align to TRBD2. The germline CDR1 and CDR2 sequences are MDHEN and SYDVKM. J lost 3 bases, V lost 7 bases, and 5 bases had no gene match. This CDR3 spans 15 amino acids. The CDR3 DNA is TGTGCCAGCAAGAAAGGACTAGCGGGAGGCTACGAGCAGTACTTC. The encoded protein is CASKKGLAGGYEQYF. The whole variable domain, filled in from reference TRBV28 and TRBJ2-7, reads DVKVTQSSRYLVKRTGEKVFLECVQDMDHENMFWYRQDPGLGLRLIYFSYDVKMKEKGDIPEGYSVSREKKERFSLILESASTNQTSMYLCASKKGLAGGYEQYFGPGTRLTVT.

This clonotype has a handful of counts. V gene TRBV4-1 combines with J gene TRBJ2-2, with D unclear. The CDR3 runs 16 residues. V shed 0 bases and J shed 8 bases, with 16 bases lying between them. Germline V lookup: CDR1 MGHRA, CDR2 YSYEKL. The CDR3 coding sequence is TGCGCCAGCAGCCAAGATCGCGCGATACCATCGGGGGAGCTGTTTTTT. Encoded protein: CASSQDRAIPSGELFF.

This clonotype was seen ten or more times. The chain combines TRBV29-1 with TRBJ2-2; D is ambiguous. The V end was cut by 7 bases, the J end by 1 base, with 7 bases between. The CDR3 sequence is 12 residues long. Germline loops: CDR1 SQVTM, CDR2 ANQGSEA. CDR3 residues: CSAIKNTGELFF. The DNA for the CDR3 is TGCAGCGCCATTAAGAACACCGGGGAGCTGTTTTTT.

This clonotype was seen repeatedly, ten times or more. V usage is TRBV27 and J usage is TRBJ1-5, with D tentatively TRBD1 (6 bases). The V gene's germline CDR1 is MNHEY and CDR2 SMNVEV (reference sequence). This CDR3 has 14 amino acids. The V end was cut by 5 bases, the J end by 7 bases, with 15 bases between. CDR3: CASSPWGAEQPQHF. The CDR3 nucleotides read TGTGCCAGCAGTCCTTGGGGGGCTGAACAGCCCCAGCATTTT.

This clonotype was seen only a few times. V usage is TRBV4-1 and J usage is TRBJ1-5, with a tentative D call TRBD1 (5 bases). Trimming pared 0 bases from V and 0 bases from J, leaving 12 bases between. The length of the CDR3 is 17 residues. Germline V gene sequence: CDR1 MGHRA, CDR2 YSYEKL. In DNA, the CDR3 is TGCGCCAGCAGCCAAGAGGGCAGGGACTATAGCAATCAGCCCCAGCATTTT. This codes for CASSQEGRDYSNQPQHF.

This chain uses TRBV3-1 with TRBJ2-7; 7 bases line up with TRBD1. Unmatched junction bases numbered 14, after V lost 6 bases and J lost 6 bases. This CDR3 spans 15 amino acids. CDR1 and CDR2 (germline): LGHDT, YNNKEL (reference sequence). The CDR3 region is CASSSQYRGYIEQYF. The CDR3 DNA reads TGTGCCAGCAGTAGCCAGTACAGGGGCTACATCGAGCAGTACTTC.

This clonotype has just a few counts. The chain is built from TRBV7-9 and TRBJ2-1; TRBD2 aligns across 8 bases. With V trimmed by 4 bases and J by 10 bases, 9 bases remained unmatched. The CDR3 is 14 amino acids. Germline CDR1 reads SEHNR; CDR2 reads FQNEAQ (reference sequence). The CDR3, as DNA: TGTGCCAGCAGCTATCCAGCGGGGGCCAGGGAGCAGTTCTTC. Translating it yields CASSYPAGAREQFF.

The chain combines TRBV7-3 with TRBJ1-1; TRBD1 is a possible D gene (5 bases). V lost 4 bases to trimming and J lost 0 bases, with 6 bases between them. Germline-derived CDR1 and CDR2 are SGHTA and FQGTGA. The CDR3 is made up of 13 amino acids. CDR3 sequence (DNA): TGTGCCAGCAGCTCGGGACTGAACACTGAAGCTTTCTTT. This codes for CASSSGLNTEAFF.

The chain carries TRBV7-9 and TRBJ1-2; possibly TRBD1 for D (5 bases). The CDR3 has 16 amino acids. The germline V gene has CDR1 SEHNR and CDR2 FQNEAQ (reference sequence). V lost 5 bases to trimming and J lost 1 base, with 17 bases between them. The CDR3 sequence: CASSRLIGEINYGYTF. As DNA, the CDR3 is TGTGCCAGCAGCAGACTCATAGGGGAGATTAACTATGGCTACACCTTC.

This clonotype occurred a few times. The chain couples TRBV5-1 to TRBJ2-5, with D possibly being TRBD1 or TRBD2 (5 bases each). V lost 3 bases and J lost 7, with 13 bases in between. This CDR3 has 13 amino acids. CDR1 is SGHRS, CDR2 YFSETQ, per germline. The CDR3 DNA reads as TGCGCCAGCAGCTCGGGACCTGGGGGGACCCAGTACTTC. This sequence encodes CASSSGPGGTQYF. Combining the CDR3 with reference TRBV5-1 and TRBJ2-5 gives the whole variable domain KAGVTQTPRYLIKTRGQQVTLSCSPISGHRSVSWYQQTPGQGLQFLFEYFSETQRNKGNFPGRFSGRQFSNSRSEMNVSTLELGDSALYLCASSSGPGGTQYFGPGTRLLVL.

This clonotype was seen many times. CDR3 residues: CASSPGGGFTNEKLFF. The CDR3 nucleotides read TGTGCCAGCAGCCCGGGAGGGGGCTTTACTAATGAAAAACTGTTTTTT. This chain uses TRBV7-2 with TRBJ1-4, with 7 nucleotides matching TRBD1. Germline CDR1 reads SGHTA; CDR2 reads FQGNSA. After removal of 5 bases from V and 2 bases from J, the junction contained 8 bases not matched to a gene. The CDR3 has 16 residues.

This clonotype has only a few counts. The rearrangement joins TRBV5-1 to TRBJ2-1; 9 bases agree with TRBD1. This CDR3 is built from 15 residues. Trimming cost V 2 bases and J 3 bases; bases outside gene matches: 3. Germline values: CDR1 SGHRS, CDR2 YFSETQ. CDR3 sequence (DNA): TGCGCCAGCAGCTTTGACAGGGGGTACTACAATGAGCAGTTCTTC. Translated: CASSFDRGYYNEQFF.

This clonotype was detected many times. This sequence joins TRBV12-3 or TRBV12-4 and TRBJ2-1; 9 nucleotides line up with TRBD2. J was trimmed by 9 bases and V by 5 bases; bases with no gene match: 8. CDR3 length equals 14 residues. CDR3 bases: TGTGCCAGCAGTCAGACGGGACTAGCAGTTGAGCAGTTCTTC. This encodes CASSQTGLAVEQFF.

This clonotype has just a few counts. This chain joins TRBV12-3 or TRBV12-4 and TRBJ2-5; D is possibly TRBD1 or TRBD2 (5 bases each). V was cut by 6 bases and J by 5 bases, with 16 bases left in between. CDR3 length equals 14 residues. DNA of the CDR3: TGTGCCAGCAGACAAGGGGATTGGGGGGAGACCCAGTACTTC. Its protein is CASRQGDWGETQYF.

This clonotype was counted ten times or more. The V gene is TRBV7-9, the J gene TRBJ2-2, with D perhaps matching TRBD1 (5 bases). This CDR3 has 15 residues. CDR1 and CDR2 (germline): SEHNR, FQNEAQ (reference sequence). Trimming took off 5 bases at V and 4 bases at J, with 14 bases between the two ends. The CDR3 loop is CASSPATTATGELFF. The CDR3 nucleotides are TGTGCCAGCAGCCCTGCTACGACAGCCACCGGGGAGCTGTTTTTT.

This chain connects TRBV20-1 to TRBJ2-1; D uncertain. Germline CDR1 DFQATT, CDR2 SNEGSKA (reference sequence). With 5 bases removed from V and 4 bases from J, the gap between germline ends came to 12 bases. The CDR3 loop spans 13 amino acids. The CDR3 nucleotides read TGCAGTGCTCCCGCAGCCCCTTACAATGAGCAGTTCTTC. This gives the protein CSAPAAPYNEQFF.